These 21 T cell receptor beta chains were all obtained from the same sample, sequenced in a study of OX40 agonist ivuxolimab in advanced cancers. Clones were sequenced by immunoSEQ multiplex PCR, and TCRdb holds only the in-frame ones, with some missing. This sample has around 100,000 clones, with 90% to 95% found just once. The material sequenced was CD4+ or CD8+ T cells sorted from blood, taken in a trial of the OX40 agonist ivuxolimab. Every receptor here comes from an adult with an advanced solid tumor such as melanoma, head and neck, liver or kidney cancer.

The J gene is TRBJ1-6, the V gene TRBV6-4; no reliable D call. Trimming removed 5 bases at V and 7 bases at J, with 9 bases between. This CDR3 region has 13 residues. CDR1 and CDR2 (germline): MRHNA, SNTAGT. CDR3 sequence reads: CASSFGSNSPLHF. Written as DNA, the CDR3 is TGTGCCAGCAGTTTTGGATCGAATTCACCCCTCCACTTT.

The rearrangement links TRBV7-2 to TRBJ1-5; D not certain. Germline-derived CDR1 and CDR2 are SGHTA and FQGNSA. Trimming shortened V by 5 bases and J by 0 bases, and 11 bases separated the two germline ends. This CDR3 has 15 amino acids. The CDR3 DNA reads as TGTGCCAGCAGCCCAAGGACGGGTAGCAATCAGCCCCAGCATTTT. Translated: CASSPRTGSNQPQHF.

The chain carries TRBV25-1 and TRBJ1-1, with unresolved D. This CDR3 spans 11 amino acids. The V end lost 7 bases, the J end lost 1 base, and 4 bases lay between the germline ends. Germline CDR1 and CDR2: MGHDK and SYGVNS. The DNA for the CDR3 is TGTGCCAGCACGAAGAACACTGAAGCTTTCTTT. Translation: CASTKNTEAFF.

The rearrangement joins TRBV5-1 to TRBJ2-5; 8 bases map to TRBD1. There are 15 residues in the CDR3. Germline CDR1 SGHRS, CDR2 YFSETQ. The J segment lost 5 bases and the V segment lost 2 bases, leaving 8 bases of the junction unmatched. The CDR3 region has the DNA TGCGCCAGCAGCTTCGGCCAGGGGGCCTGGGAGACCCAGTACTTC. It translates to CASSFGQGAWETQYF. Drawing the rest from reference TRBV5-1 and TRBJ2-5, the complete variable domain is KAGVTQTPRYLIKTRGQQVTLSCSPISGHRSVSWYQQTPGQGLQFLFEYFSETQRNKGNFPGRFSGRQFSNSRSEMNVSTLELGDSALYLCASSFGQGAWETQYFGPGTRLLVL.

V gene TRBV10-3 combines with J gene TRBJ1-2, with D hard to call. The V gene's germline CDR1 is ENHRY and CDR2 SYGVKD. The CDR3 runs 16 residues. V lost 0 bases, J lost 1 base, and 12 bases lay in between. CDR3 bases: TGTGCCATCAGTGAGTCGAGTAGCCTCTATAACTATGGCTACACCTTC. Translated, it gives CAISESSSLYNYGYTF.

This clone appeared a single time. The chain couples TRBV30 to TRBJ1-5, with D unresolved. V lost 0 bases and J 7 bases, leaving 4 bases between the germline ends. The CDR3 covers 11 residues. Germline CDR1 is GTSNPN and CDR2 is SVGIG (reference sequence). The CDR3 DNA sequence: TGTGCCTGGAGTGTGGGGCAGCCCCAGCATTTT. This translates into CAWSVGQPQHF.

The rearrangement joins TRBV11-3 to TRBJ1-2, with no clear D. The CDR3 is 15 residues long. From germline, CDR1 is SGHNT and CDR2 YENEEA. Trimming cost V 5 bases and J 7 bases, with 20 bases left between them. CDR3 residues: CASSPDLTWTGGYTF. In DNA form, the CDR3 reads TGTGCCAGCAGCCCCGACCTTACTTGGACGGGTGGCTACACCTTC.

The rearrangement joins TRBV6-1 to TRBJ2-7, with a tentative D call TRBD1 (5 bases). Germline CDR1 reads MNHNS; CDR2 reads SASEGT. With 2 bases removed from V and 2 bases from J, the gap between germline ends came to 10 bases. The CDR3 is 14 amino acids. The CDR3 region has the DNA TGTGCCAGCAGTGAACCAGGGAAAGCCTACGAGCAGTACTTC. Its protein is CASSEPGKAYEQYF.

The chain links TRBV9 to TRBJ2-1; 8 positions match TRBD2. The CDR3 runs 15 residues. V dropped 4 bases and J dropped 1; count of bases not matched to a gene: 4. Germline CDR1 reads SGDLS; CDR2 reads YYNGEE. CDR3 in amino acids: CASSSSSGSYNEQFF. CDR3 DNA sequence: TGTGCCAGCAGCTCTTCTAGCGGGTCCTACAATGAGCAGTTCTTC.

V and J are TRBV30 and TRBJ1-2, with D maybe TRBD1 (6 bases). Trimming stripped 3 bases from V and 4 bases from J, with 12 bases between. The germline CDR1 and CDR2 sequences are GTSNPN and SVGIG (reference sequence). This CDR3 has 13 residues. The CDR3 loop reads CAWRWGPVYGYTF. CDR3 coding DNA: TGTGCCTGGAGATGGGGGCCAGTCTATGGCTACACCTTC. The full variable domain, in which reference TRBV30 and TRBJ1-2 provide the parts outside the CDR3, is SQTIHQWPATLVQPVGSPLSLECTVEGTSNPNLYWYRQAAGRGLQLLFYSVGIGQISSEVPQNLSASRPQDRQFILSSKKLLLSDSGFYLCAWRWGPVYGYTFGSGTRLTVV.

This chain joins TRBV5-1 and TRBJ2-1; D is perhaps TRBD2 (5 bases). CDR3 size: 16 residues. V was cut by 0 bases and J by 0 bases, with 10 bases left in between. Germline CDR1 SGHRS, CDR2 YFSETQ. CDR3: CASSLGWESSYNEQFF. The CDR3, as DNA: TGCGCCAGCAGCTTGGGGTGGGAGAGCTCCTACAATGAGCAGTTCTTC.

The V gene is TRBV28, the J gene TRBJ1-1, with D uncertain. The V and J ends lost 3 bases and 11 bases respectively, with 16 bases between them. CDR3 length equals 13 residues. The germline gives CDR1 MDHEN, CDR2 SYDVKM. The CDR3, as DNA: TGTGCCAGCAGTTTGTCGGGATTCGGAGGCGCTTTCTTT. Its translation is CASSLSGFGGAFF. Together with reference TRBV28 and TRBJ1-1, the CDR3 gives the full variable domain: DVKVTQSSRYLVKRTGEKVFLECVQDMDHENMFWYRQDPGLGLRLIYFSYDVKMKEKGDIPEGYSVSREKKERFSLILESASTNQTSMYLCASSLSGFGGAFFGQGTRLTVV.

V gene TRBV12-5 combines with J gene TRBJ1-6; D not certain. The germline V gene has CDR1 LGHNT and CDR2 FRNRAP. V was clipped by 2 bases and J by 7 bases, with 6 bases between them. The CDR3 is made up of 13 amino acids. The CDR3 DNA follows: TGTGCTAGTGGTTTGAGTTTAAATTCACCCCTCCACTTT. Protein sequence: CASGLSLNSPLHF.

As for this clone: Within the sample, other DNA sequences also encode this same CDR3. This chain joins TRBV20-1 and TRBJ1-4; D call uncertain. This CDR3 comprises 11 residues. Germline loops: CDR1 DFQATT, CDR2 SNEGSKA (reference sequence). V lost 3 bases to trimming and J lost 5 bases, with 4 bases between them. In nucleotides, the CDR3 is TGCAGTGCTAGGGGGAATGAAAAACTGTTTTTT. This encodes CSARGNEKLFF.

This clone occurred once. The chain carries TRBV6-5 and TRBJ1-1; possible D gene TRBD1, 6 bases. The V gene lost 8 bases and the J gene lost 5 bases, with 21 bases spanning the gap. This CDR3 has 15 residues. The V gene's germline CDR1 is MNHEY and CDR2 SVGAGI. The CDR3 loop reads CASVPPGGALTEAFF. In nucleotides, the CDR3 is TGTGCCAGCGTCCCTCCCGGGGGGGCGTTAACTGAAGCTTTCTTT.

V is TRBV7-6 and J is TRBJ1-2; unclear D gene. Germline V lookup: CDR1 SGHVS, CDR2 FNYEAQ. This CDR3 spans 13 amino acids. Trimming pared 3 bases from V and 4 bases from J, leaving 9 bases between. CDR3 nucleotide sequence: TGTGCCAGCAGCTTTGGGCAGTCCTATGGCTACACCTTC. Protein sequence: CASSFGQSYGYTF.

This clone has a single count. This rearrangement joins TRBV6-5 to TRBJ1-1; D not certain. Germline lookup yields CDR1 MNHEY and CDR2 SVGAGI. Trimming removed 1 base at V and 7 bases at J, with 13 bases between. CDR3 length equals 14 residues. The CDR3 spells CASSYLGGRYEAFF. The CDR3 DNA is TGTGCCAGCAGTTACTTGGGCGGGCGGTATGAAGCTTTCTTT.

The V call is TRBV30, the J call TRBJ2-7; D is possibly TRBD1 (5 bases). This CDR3 is built from 13 residues. Per germline, CDR1 GTSNPN and CDR2 SVGIG (reference sequence). V lost 5 bases to trimming and J lost 0 bases, with 11 bases between them. CDR3 nucleotides: TGTGCCTGGGCAGGGTCGGACTCCTACGAGCAGTACTTC. It translates to CAWAGSDSYEQYF.

The chain has TRBV18 and TRBJ2-1, with 10 bases aligning to TRBD2. V lost 3 bases, J lost 2 bases, and 4 bases stayed unmatched. The CDR3 runs to 16 residues. Per the germline V gene, CDR1 is KGHSH and CDR2 is LQKENI. DNA of the CDR3: TGTGCCAGCTCACCGGGAAGCGGGAGGGCCTACAATGAGCAGTTCTTC. Residues: CASSPGSGRAYNEQFF.

This chain uses TRBV18 with TRBJ2-5; the D gene is possibly TRBD2 (5 bases). The CDR3 sequence is 14 residues long. Trimming left V 0 bases short and J 2 bases short, with 7 bases between. From germline, CDR1 is KGHSH and CDR2 LQKENI. Written as DNA, the CDR3 is TGTGCCAGCTCACCACCGTCGGGACAAGAGACCCAGTACTTC. This sequence encodes CASSPPSGQETQYF.

A word on this clone: The sample holds other DNA sequences that translate to the same CDR3. J is TRBJ2-3 and V is TRBV2; D not resolved. Germline values: CDR1 SNHLY, CDR2 FYNNEI. This CDR3 comprises 11 residues. V was trimmed by 6 bases and J by 2 bases, leaving 3 bases between them. In DNA form, the CDR3 reads TGTGCCAGCAGCAACACAGATACGCAGTATTTT. The encoded protein is CASSNTDTQYF.